One and the same sample provided the 32 T cell receptor beta chains below, sequenced in a study of T cells in women clearing cervical HPV infection. Here immunoSEQ multiplex PCR was the method, and the copy in TCRdb shows in-frame clones only, minus some. The sample features over 15,000 clones, with approximately 11% in its top ten. The sample comprised blood buffy coat. These TCRs come from a woman between 18 and 75 years old with a cervical HPV16 infection that either progressed to CIN3+ or cleared (not recorded which).

As to this clone: Sequencing ends 3 residues short of the CDR3 end; the germline J gene provides the rest. V is TRBV11-3 and J is TRBJ1-1; 7 bases align to TRBD1. The CDR3 sequence is 13 residues long. The V and J ends lost 5 bases and 7 bases, in that order; junction bases with no gene match: 7. The germline V gene has CDR1 SGHNT and CDR2 YENEEA. Here the CDR3 reads CASSPSTGNEAFF. The CDR3 DNA, read in part, is TGTGCCAGCAGCCCTTCGACAGGGAATGAA.

Remarks on this clone: The read finishes 3 residues shy of the CDR3 end, and the germline J gene is used to complete it. The rearrangement uses TRBV18 and TRBJ2-1, with 7 bases matching TRBD1. Looked up from germline, CDR1 is KGHSH and CDR2 is LQKENI. The CDR3 runs to 16 residues. The trim removed 6 bases at V and 8 bases at J, leaving 16 bases unmatched. The CDR3 reads CASSEPTGYNLDEQFF. CDR3 DNA, as far as it was read: TGTGCCAGCTCCGAGCCGACAGGGTACAATCTCGATGAG.

Comments on this clone: The read gets to within 3 residues of the CDR3 end, and the germline J gene fills in the rest. The chain couples TRBV2 to TRBJ2-1; 9 nucleotides agree with TRBD2. The trim removed 8 bases at V and 8 bases at J, leaving 7 bases unmatched. There are 13 residues in the CDR3. CDR1 is SNHLY, CDR2 FYNNEI, per germline. The sequenced part of the CDR3 DNA is TGTGCCAGCGGGGGACTAGCTAGACATGAG. It translates to CASGGLARHE. In full, the CDR3 reads CASGGLARHEQFF.

Comment on this clone: The read gets to within 3 residues of the CDR3 end, and the germline J gene fills in the rest. V gene TRBV5-1 combines with J gene TRBJ2-3; TRBD1 aligns across 7 bases. Per germline, CDR1 SGHRS and CDR2 YFSETQ. J was trimmed by 6 bases and V by 3 bases; bases with no gene match: 13. This CDR3 spans 16 amino acids. The DNA read from the CDR3 is TGCGCCAGCAGCTCGGACAGGTTTCGGCCAGGCGATACG. Residues: CASSSDRFRPGDT. The whole CDR3 sequence reads CASSSDRFRPGDTQYF.

A word on this clone: The read finishes 3 residues shy of the CDR3 end, and the germline J gene is used to complete it. The chain links TRBV5-4 to TRBJ2-2, with 13 nucleotides matching TRBD2. Trimming at V came to 3 bases and at J to 8 bases, leaving 7 bases not matched to a gene. Looked up from germline, CDR1 is SGHNT and CDR2 is YYREEE (reference sequence). The length of the CDR3 is 16 residues. Incomplete CDR3 DNA: TGTGCCAGCAGCTCAACTAGCGGGGGGGTGCTGGGGGAG. It translates to CASSSTSGGVLGE. The full-length CDR3 reads as CASSSTSGGVLGELFF. Drawing the rest from reference TRBV5-4 and TRBJ2-2, the complete variable domain is ETGVTQSPTHLIKTRGQQVTLRCSSQSGHNTVSWYQQALGQGPQFIFQYYREEENGRGNFPPRFSGLQFPNYSSELNVNALELDDSALYLCASSSTSGGVLGELFFGEGSRLTVL.

Of note for this clone: With the read ending 3 residues before the CDR3 end, the germline J gene is used to fill in that end. The rearrangement joins TRBV2 to TRBJ2-5; TRBD1 matches 8 bases. This CDR3 is 13 amino acids long. Germline-derived CDR1 and CDR2 are SNHLY and FYNNEI. J gave up 2 bases and V 4 bases, and 0 bases lay outside the gene matches. CDR3 residues: CASSGQGQETQYF. The DNA read from the CDR3 is TGTGCCAGCAGTGGACAGGGGCAAGAGACC.

Note on this clone: The read ends 3 residues early relative to the CDR3; the germline J gene fills the gap. V gene TRBV4-1 combines with J gene TRBJ2-7, with TRBD1 matching 10 bases. This CDR3 has 17 residues. CDR1 and CDR2 from the germline V gene are MGHRA and YSYEKL. Germline trimming cut 1 base from V and 5 bases from J; bases unmatched to any gene: 11. This chain's CDR3 is CASSQGAGDRGYDEQYF. The part of the CDR3 DNA that was read is TGCGCCAGCAGCCAAGGGGCGGGGGACAGGGGTTACGACGAG.

On this clone: The DNA ends 3 residues before the CDR3 does, and the rest of the CDR3 is filled in from the germline J gene. The V gene is TRBV30, the J gene TRBJ1-1; 9 nucleotides agree with TRBD1. Germline V gene sequence: CDR1 GTSNPN, CDR2 SVGIG (reference sequence). CDR3 length: 16 residues. Trimming took 1 base from V and 3 from J; bases not matched to a gene: 9. This chain's CDR3 is CAWSEKQGARDTEAFF. The DNA read from the CDR3 is TGTGCCTGGAGTGAAAAACAGGGGGCGCGGGACACTGAA.

Concerning this clone: The read finishes 3 residues shy of the CDR3 end, and the germline J gene is used to complete it. The chain employs TRBV7-8 and TRBJ1-1; a weak D match, TRBD1 (5 bases). The germline CDR1 and CDR2 sequences are SGHVS and FQNEAQ. The CDR3 loop spans 12 amino acids. Partial CDR3 DNA: TGTGCCAGCAGCTCAGGAATGGGGCAA. Its protein product is CASSSGMGQ. In full, the CDR3 reads CASSSGMGQAFF.

For this clone: The CDR3 is cut off 3 residues early in the read; its end comes from the germline J gene. This rearrangement joins TRBV23-1 to TRBJ2-1, with D possibly being TRBD1 (5 bases). TRBV23-1 is placed among ORFs of uncertain function. This CDR3 contains 13 residues. V shed 6 bases and J shed 3 bases, with 9 bases lying between them. The covered CDR3 bases are TGCGCCAGCAGGACAGATCTCTACAATGAG. Its protein is CASRTDLYNE. The full CDR3 is CASRTDLYNEQFF.

Comment on this clone: Read coverage stops 3 residues before the CDR3 terminus; the germline J gene supplies the remainder. The V call is TRBV19, the J call TRBJ2-1; the match to TRBD2 covers 7 bases. The ends lost 3 bases at V and 2 bases at J; junction bases unmatched: 4. The CDR3 is made up of 15 amino acids. From germline, CDR1 is LNHDA and CDR2 SQIVND (reference sequence). The CDR3 loop reads CASSIRLATYNEQFF. Partial CDR3 DNA: TGTGCCAGTAGTATTCGACTAGCCACCTACAATGAG.

On this clone: The sequence runs out 3 residues before the end of the CDR3; the remainder is reconstructed from the germline J gene. The rearrangement uses TRBV6-1 and TRBJ1-1, with TRBD1 as a possible D gene (6 bases). CDR3 length: 14 residues. Germline V gene lookup returns CDR1 MNHNS and CDR2 SASEGT. With 1 base removed from V and 6 bases from J, the gap between germline ends came to 12 bases. The CDR3 is CASSEDTGRAEAFF. The covered CDR3 bases are TGTGCCAGCAGTGAAGATACAGGGCGGGCTGAA.

As for this clone: The read is 3 residues too short to cover the CDR3 end, so that end is filled in from the germline J gene. This chain uses TRBV4-2 with TRBJ1-5, with D possibly TRBD1 on 5 matching bases. V was pared by 0 bases and J by 3 bases, with 12 bases between. The V gene's germline CDR1 is LGHNA and CDR2 YNFKEQ. This CDR3 is 16 amino acids long. Incomplete CDR3 DNA: TGTGCCAGCAGCCAAGAAGCATCAGGGTACAATCAGCCC. Translating it yields CASSQEASGYNQP. In full, the CDR3 is CASSQEASGYNQPQHF.

This chain's CDR3 is CASSSNRDTEAFF. Incomplete CDR3 DNA: TGTGCCAGCAGTTCAAACAGGGACACTGAA. V is TRBV7-7 and J is TRBJ1-1, with D perhaps matching TRBD1 (6 bases). The CDR3 end lies 3 residues beyond the end of the read and is filled in from the germline J gene. V lost 6 bases to trimming and J lost 3 bases, with 11 bases between them. The CDR3 sequence is 13 residues long. Germline CDR1 SSHAT, CDR2 FNYEAQ (reference sequence).

To note about this clone: The read falls 3 residues short of the CDR3 end, and the missing part is taken from the germline J gene. This chain links TRBV5-4 with TRBJ1-4; possibly TRBD1 for D (6 bases). CDR3 length: 15 amino acids. The V and J ends lost 3 bases and 3 bases respectively, with 12 bases between them. In germline, CDR1 is SGHNT, CDR2 YYREEE (reference sequence). The CDR3 bases that were read are TGTGCCAGCAGCTCCTTACAGGGCCCTAATGAAAAA. Translation: CASSSLQGPNEK. The complete CDR3 protein is CASSSLQGPNEKLFF.

With regard to this clone: The observed sequence ends 3 residues before the CDR3 terminus, with the missing tail filled in from the germline J gene. This sequence joins TRBV2 and TRBJ2-4; no clear D gene. The CDR3 is 11 residues long. Germline values: CDR1 SNHLY, CDR2 FYNNEI. The CDR3 DNA, read in part, is TGTGCCAAACGAGCGTTGGGTGTT. As protein: CAKRALGV. In full, the CDR3 is CAKRALGVQYF.

As regards this clone: The DNA ends 3 residues before the CDR3 does, and the rest of the CDR3 is filled in from the germline J gene. The rearrangement links TRBV18 to TRBJ2-7; 8 positions match TRBD1. The CDR3 length is 15 residues. Germline-derived CDR1 and CDR2 are KGHSH and LQKENI. V was clipped by 6 bases and J by 0 bases; unmatched bases: 7. CDR3 sequence reads: CASSGVGQGSYEQYF. CDR3 DNA (partial): TGTGCCAGCTCGGGGGTCGGACAGGGCTCCTACGAG.

Notes on this clone: The read comes to an end 3 residues before the CDR3 does, leaving the germline J gene to fill in the end. The chain links TRBV5-6 to TRBJ2-1; D gene uncertain. Between the trimmed V and J ends, which lost 0 bases and 5 bases, there was a span of 12 bases. Germline V lookup: CDR1 SGHDT, CDR2 YYEEEE. The CDR3 extends over 15 amino acids. The CDR3 DNA, read in part, is TGTGCCAGCAGCTTGGCTATTCGACGGGACAATGAG. Protein sequence: CASSLAIRRDNE. Given in full, the CDR3 is CASSLAIRRDNEQFF.

Worth noting for this clone: The CDR3 goes on 3 residues after the read ends, and that part is filled in from the germline J gene. The chain is built from TRBV11-3 and TRBJ2-7, with 8 nucleotides matching TRBD2. This CDR3 contains 14 residues. Germline CDR1 reads SGHNT; CDR2 reads YENEEA. V was clipped by 4 bases and J by 6 bases; unmatched bases: 8. The DNA read from the CDR3 is TGTGCCAGCAGCTCGCGAGCGGGAGTGCGCGAG. It is translated as CASSSRAGVRE. Given in full, the CDR3 is CASSSRAGVREQYF.

Concerning this clone itself: Coverage ceases 3 residues before the CDR3 finishes, and the germline J gene fills in the end. The chain uses TRBV30 and TRBJ2-5, with 10 bases matching TRBD2. The CDR3 totals 15 residues. CDR1 is GTSNPN, CDR2 SVGIG, per germline (reference sequence). V lost 2 bases and J lost 4; bases outside the gene matches: 7. The CDR3 bases that were read are TGTGCCTGGAGTCCGCAGCGGGAGGGGCTAGAGACC. Its translation: CAWSPQREGLET. The full CDR3 sequence reads CAWSPQREGLETQYF.

Details on this clone: The CDR3 end is not reached by the read, which stops 3 residues before it; the germline J gene fills it in. V usage is TRBV20-1 and J usage is TRBJ2-5; maybe TRBD1 (5 bases). This CDR3 is built from 12 residues. The V end lost 7 bases, the J end lost 0 bases, and 9 bases lay between the germline ends. Germline CDR1 and CDR2: DFQATT and SNEGSKA (reference sequence). CDR3 DNA, as far as it was read: TGCAGTGTACCGACAGACCAAGAGACC. Translation gives CSVPTDQET. The whole CDR3 reads CSVPTDQETQYF.

Concerning this clone itself: Sequence at one end of the junction differs from germline and may be a read error. The CDR3 end is not reached by the read, which stops 3 residues before it; the germline J gene fills it in. The genes are TRBV7-9 and TRBJ2-7; TRBD1 agrees at 8 bases. Germline loops: CDR1 SEHNR, CDR2 FQNEAQ (reference sequence). CDR3 size: 15 residues. CDR3 bases read: TGTTCCAGCAGCTTAGACGGGACAGGAGCCTACGAG. Translation gives CSSSLDGTGAYE. In full, the CDR3 is CSSSLDGTGAYEQYF.

Notes on this clone: The CDR3 is cut off 3 residues early in the read; its end comes from the germline J gene. This chain connects TRBV30 to TRBJ2-3; D perhaps matches TRBD2 (5 bases). This CDR3 comprises 12 residues. Trimming took off 3 bases at V and 6 bases at J, with 10 bases between the two ends. Germline V gene lookup returns CDR1 GTSNPN and CDR2 SVGIG (reference sequence). CDR3 amino acids: CAWRPTSDTQYF. The part of the CDR3 DNA that was read is TGTGCCTGGAGACCAACTAGTGATACG.

Worth noting for this clone: The CDR3 is cut off 3 residues early in the read; its end comes from the germline J gene. The chain links TRBV7-8 to TRBJ2-7; D is uncertain. Looked up from germline, CDR1 is SGHVS and CDR2 is FQNEAQ. V lost 5 bases to trimming and J lost 0 bases, with 17 bases between them. This CDR3 is built from 16 residues. CDR3 DNA, as far as it was read: TGTGCCAGCAGCAAACGAGTCGCCCAGAGCTCCTACGAG. Amino acids: CASSKRVAQSSYE. In full, the CDR3 is CASSKRVAQSSYEQYF.

On this clone itself: The read is 3 residues too short to cover the CDR3 end, so that end is filled in from the germline J gene. The rearrangement joins TRBV7-2 to TRBJ1-2; D uncertain. The germline V gene has CDR1 SGHTA and CDR2 FQGNSA. V was shortened by 2 bases and J by 7 bases, with 17 bases between the two germline ends. The CDR3 length is 15 residues. CDR3 bases read: TGTGCCAGCAGCTTACAATCGTCCGCCGCCGGTGGC. Its protein product is CASSLQSSAAGG. The whole CDR3 protein is CASSLQSSAAGGYTF.

The covered CDR3 bases are TGTGCCTTACAATGGCGGGGTGCCTATGGC. It codes for CALQWRGAYG. The entire CDR3 is CALQWRGAYGYTF. The chain has TRBV30 and TRBJ1-2, with unresolved D. The read falls 3 residues short of the CDR3 end, and the missing part is taken from the germline J gene. The CDR3 has 13 residues. The V end lost 7 bases, the J end lost 4 bases, and 16 bases lay between the germline ends. CDR1 is GTSNPN and CDR2 is SVGIG in the germline V gene (reference sequence). Looking up the rest from reference TRBV30 and TRBJ1-2 gives the full variable domain: SQTIHQWPATLVQPVGSPLSLECTVEGTSNPNLYWYRQAAGRGLQLLFYSVGIGQISSEVPQNLSASRPQDRQFILSSKKLLLSDSGFYLCALQWRGAYGYTFGSGTRLTVV.

In the case of this clone: Read sequence stops 3 residues before the CDR3 end, and the germline J gene provides the missing end. The chain recombines TRBV7-9 with TRBJ1-5; D remains unclear. The ends were cut back, 5 bases at V and 4 bases at J, with 12 bases in the middle. The germline gives CDR1 SEHNR, CDR2 FQNEAQ (reference sequence). There are 14 residues in the CDR3. CDR3: CASSPEGPNQPQHF. Incomplete CDR3 DNA: TGTGCCAGCAGCCCGGAGGGCCCTAATCAGCCC.

Regarding this clone: The CDR3 is cut off 3 residues early in the read; its end comes from the germline J gene. This rearrangement joins TRBV20-1 to TRBJ2-1, with 12 bases lining up with TRBD2. Germline V gene sequence: CDR1 DFQATT, CDR2 SNEGSKA (reference sequence). V trimming: 4 bases; J trimming: 9 bases; junction bases outside the gene matches: 16. There are 17 residues in the CDR3. The CDR3 reads CSATGLAGQRGSFEQFF. The CDR3 DNA, read in part, is TGCAGTGCTACAGGACTAGCGGGACAAAGGGGAAGCTTTGAG.

Worth noting for this clone: The CDR3 end is not reached by the read, which stops 3 residues before it; the germline J gene fills it in. The chain recombines TRBV19 with TRBJ1-5; TRBD1 might be the D (6 bases). The CDR3 is 16 amino acids. Trimming cost V 5 bases and J 3 bases, with 17 bases left between them. Germline V gives CDR1 LNHDA, CDR2 SQIVND (reference sequence). CDR3 protein: CASSFTADRLNQPQHF. The covered CDR3 bases are TGTGCCAGTAGTTTTACAGCAGACAGGCTCAATCAGCCC.

Worth noting for this clone: The sequence runs out 3 residues before the end of the CDR3; the remainder is reconstructed from the germline J gene. The chain links TRBV3-1 (or the pseudogene TRBV3-2) to TRBJ1-6, with D tentatively TRBD1 (6 bases). Per the germline V gene, CDR1 is LGHDT and CDR2 is YNNKEL (reference sequence). The CDR3 is 13 amino acids. V lost 7 bases, J lost 7 bases, and 11 bases lay in between. The CDR3 spells CASNQGRNSPLHF. The sequenced CDR3 bases are TGTGCCAGCAATCAGGGGAGGAATTCACCC.

As concerns this clone: One end of the junction does not line up with germline, which may come from a read error. The sequenced fragment ends 3 residues before the CDR3 boundary, so the rest is inferred from the germline J gene. The chain uses TRBV4-1 and TRBJ1-2; 10 bases align to TRBD1. CDR3 length: 16 residues. Germline V lookup: CDR1 MGHRA, CDR2 YSYEKL. CDR3 DNA, as far as it was read: TGCACCAGCAGCCGCGAAGGGGACAGGGGAAACTATGGC. The encoded protein is CTSSREGDRGNYG. The full CDR3 protein is CTSSREGDRGNYGYTF.

As to this clone: The missing CDR3 end, 3 residues past where the read stops, is filled in from the germline J gene. V is TRBV5-1 and J is TRBJ1-1, with D possibly being TRBD1 (6 bases). Germline loops: CDR1 SGHRS, CDR2 YFSETQ. V was shortened by 2 bases and J by 0 bases, with 8 bases between the two germline ends. The CDR3 runs 14 residues. The covered CDR3 bases are TGCGCCAGCAGCTTCACAGGGTTGAACACTGAA. Encoded protein: CASSFTGLNTE. The entire CDR3 protein reads CASSFTGLNTEAFF.